This passage covers 10 T cell receptor beta chains from one sample sequenced in a study of identical twins. TCRdb re-analysed the 5' RACE reads in MiXCR, keeping a single row per CDR3 protein. The data hold hundreds of thousands of distinct CDR3 sequences, with 6% to 6.5% observed a single time. The sample was naive T cells sorted from blood. All receptors derive from a man aged 18 to 29 in good health.

This clonotype was observed at least ten times. The chain couples TRBV29-1 to TRBJ1-1; a weak D match, TRBD1 (5 bases). Germline V gene data show CDR1 as SQVTM and CDR2 as ANQGSEA. This CDR3 is built from 13 residues. Trimming pared 2 bases from V and 5 bases from J, leaving 12 bases between. The CDR3 DNA reads TGCAGCGTTGAAATCAGGGTGGGGACTGAAGCTTTCTTT. It encodes CSVEIRVGTEAFF.

In its sample, this clonotype was seen many times. The chain carries TRBV12-3 or TRBV12-4 and TRBJ2-1; TRBD2 agrees at 7 bases. This CDR3 has 15 residues. With V trimmed by 3 bases and J by 5 bases, 7 bases remained unmatched. The CDR3 reads CASSFGGSGNNEQFF. The CDR3 region has the DNA TGTGCCAGCAGTTTCGGCGGGAGCGGAAACAATGAGCAGTTCTTC.

The chain uses TRBV7-2 and TRBJ2-3; 10 nucleotides agree with TRBD2. The V segment lost 10 bases and the J segment 3 bases; nucleotides outside the gene matches: 10. Germline V CDR1 and CDR2: SGHTA, FQGNSA. The CDR3 consists of 15 residues. CDR3 region: CAIAEREGRTDTQYF. The DNA for the CDR3 is TGTGCCATCGCTGAGCGGGAGGGCCGGACAGATACGCAGTATTTT. The complete variable domain, with remaining parts taken from reference TRBV7-2 and TRBJ2-3, reads GAGVSQSPSNKVTEKGKDVELRCDPISGHTALYWYRQSLGQGLEFLIYFQGNSAPDKSGLPSDRFSAERTGGSVSTLTIQRTQQEDSAVYLCAIAEREGRTDTQYFGPGTRLTVL.

The CDR3 sequence: CASSFEDHTEAFF. Here the CDR3 DNA reads TGTGCCAGCAGCTTTGAGGATCACACTGAAGCTTTCTTT. The rearrangement joins TRBV7-2 to TRBJ1-1; D is ambiguous. V was shortened by 3 bases and J by 3 bases, with 8 bases between the two germline ends. The CDR3 covers 13 residues. Germline V gene sequence: CDR1 SGHTA, CDR2 FQGNSA.

This clonotype was picked up a small number of times. The J gene is TRBJ2-1, the V gene TRBV7-9; D ambiguous. V gave up 0 bases and J gave up 1 base, with 13 bases separating them. The CDR3 is 17 amino acids. Germline CDR1 is SEHNR and CDR2 is FQNEAQ (reference sequence). The CDR3 sequence: CASSLAGRTESYNEQFF. Here the CDR3 DNA reads TGTGCCAGCAGCTTAGCGGGAAGGACGGAATCCTACAATGAGCAGTTCTTC.

This clonotype was observed at least ten times. The CDR3 spells CASKGGVGSYEQYF. The CDR3 DNA reads TGCGCCAGTAAAGGTGGGGTTGGAAGCTACGAGCAGTACTTC. This chain uses TRBV5-1 with TRBJ2-7; no clear D. Trimming left V 8 bases short and J 3 bases short, with 18 bases between. This CDR3 comprises 14 residues. CDR1 is SGHRS, CDR2 YFSETQ, per germline.

This clonotype has at least ten counts. This rearrangement joins TRBV29-1 to TRBJ2-1; TRBD2 matches 7 bases. Germline V CDR1 and CDR2: SQVTM, ANQGSEA. The CDR3 totals 13 residues. The V segment lost 3 bases and the J segment 5 bases; nucleotides outside the gene matches: 4. The DNA for the CDR3 is TGCAGCGTTGAGTTGGGAGGGGACAATGAGCAGTTCTTC. The encoded protein is CSVELGGDNEQFF.

This clonotype was found many times. The chain recombines TRBV12-3 or TRBV12-4 with TRBJ1-3; D call uncertain. The length of the CDR3 is 16 residues. Trimming cost V 7 bases and J 0 bases, with 16 bases left between them. CDR3 region: CASNNLRAASGNTIYF. DNA for the CDR3: TGTGCCAGCAACAACCTCCGGGCAGCCTCTGGAAACACCATATATTTT.

The chain combines TRBV19 with TRBJ2-3, with D possibly TRBD2 on 6 matching bases. V gave up 4 bases and J gave up 4 bases, with 12 bases separating them. Germline V lookup: CDR1 LNHDA, CDR2 SQIVND (reference sequence). The CDR3 is made up of 14 amino acids. As DNA, the CDR3 is TGTGCCAGTAGTACCACGGGAGCCGCAGATACGCAGTATTTT. This sequence encodes CASSTTGAADTQYF.

The CDR3, as DNA: TGTGCCAGCAGCTTAAAAGGGAATTCACCCCTCCACTTT. It yields the protein CASSLKGNSPLHF. The chain couples TRBV7-2 to TRBJ1-6; no reliable D call. V was clipped by 2 bases and J by 7 bases, with 6 bases between them. CDR3 length: 13 residues. Germline V gene data show CDR1 as SGHTA and CDR2 as FQGNSA.